Below, 12 T cell receptor beta chains from the same sample are listed, as sequenced in a study of CD8+CD57+ T cells in acquired aplastic anemia. Genomic DNA was employed as the template in profiling TCR beta VDJ and CDR3. TCRdb itself ran the reads through MiXCR, one entry per CDR3 protein. The table records over 100,000 distinct CDR3 sequences, roughly 40% of them present only once. The material sequenced was sorted CD4+, CD8+, or CD8+CD57+ T cells (not recorded which) from PBMCs. Receptors originate from a human donor in good health, serving as a control.

This rearrangement joins TRBV7-9 to TRBJ1-2; a possible D gene is TRBD1 (6 bases). CDR3 length equals 11 residues. The V gene lost 10 bases and the J gene lost 5 bases, with 11 bases spanning the gap. The germline gives CDR1 SEHNR, CDR2 FQNEAQ (reference sequence). In nucleotides, the CDR3 is TGTGCCATCTTACAGGGATATGGCTACACCTTC. Translated, it gives CAILQGYGYTF. Full variable domain (remainder filled in from reference TRBV7-9 and TRBJ1-2): DTGVSQNPRHKITKRGQNVTFRCDPISEHNRLYWYRQTLGQGPEFLTYFQNEAQLEKSRLLSDRFSAERPKGSFSTLEIQRTEQGDSAMYLCAILQGYGYTFGSGTRLTVV.

There are a few counts of this clonotype. A much more abundant neighbour one base away suggests this may be a read error. The chain recombines TRBV7-8 with TRBJ1-4; a possible D gene is TRBD1 (6 bases). The CDR3 is 14 amino acids. Looked up from germline, CDR1 is SGHVS and CDR2 is FQNEAQ. Here the CDR3 DNA reads TGTGCCAGCAGCAGGACAGAAGCTAATGAAAAACTGGTTTTT. Translation: CASSRTEANEKLVF.

This clonotype was counted ten times or more. The rearrangement joins TRBV3-1 to TRBJ1-6, with unresolved D. Germline CDR1 reads LGHDT; CDR2 reads YNNKEL (reference sequence). Trimming pared 1 base from V and 7 bases from J, leaving 5 bases between. The CDR3 has 13 amino acids. CDR3 sequence reads: CASSQVLNSPLHF. The CDR3, as DNA: TGTGCCAGCAGCCAAGTTCTAAATTCACCCCTCCACTTT.

This clonotype was found many times. This may arise from a read error, as a much more abundant clone is one base away. J is TRBJ2-7 and V is TRBV15; possibly TRBD1 or TRBD2 for D (6 bases each). With 5 bases removed from V and 7 bases from J, the gap between germline ends came to 24 bases. Germline V gene lookup returns CDR1 LNHNV and CDR2 YYDKDF (reference sequence). The CDR3 is 16 amino acids. The CDR3 region has the DNA TGTGCCACCAGCGGATCTGGGGGGCTCGCTGTGGGTGAGCAGTACTTC. This sequence encodes CATSGSGGLAVGEQYF.

This clonotype was counted ten times or more. The chain recombines TRBV20-1 with TRBJ1-2, with 8 bases identical to TRBD1. Per germline, CDR1 DFQATT and CDR2 SNEGSKA (reference sequence). V lost 0 bases, J lost 2 bases, and 2 bases stayed unmatched. CDR3 length equals 14 residues. The CDR3 nucleotides read TGCAGTGCTAGAGACACAGGGGGGAACTATGGCTACACCTTC. Translated: CSARDTGGNYGYTF.

The chain employs TRBV2 and TRBJ2-1; 11 bases are a match to TRBD2. The length of the CDR3 is 14 residues. Germline loops: CDR1 SNHLY, CDR2 FYNNEI. V gave up 7 bases and J gave up 9 bases; unmatched junction bases: 8. CDR3: CASTRTSGSSEQFF. The CDR3 DNA sequence: TGTGCCAGCACCAGGACTAGCGGGTCTTCTGAGCAGTTCTTC.

Comments on this clonotype: A single base separates this from a much larger clone, so it may be a read error. This sequence joins TRBV5-1 and TRBJ2-1, with 10 bases that match TRBD1. The CDR3 length is 15 residues. Per the germline V gene, CDR1 is SGHRS and CDR2 is YFSETQ. The CDR3 protein is CASSLRDRGYDEQFF. The DNA for the CDR3 is TGCGCCAGCAGCCTCCGGGACAGGGGCTACGATGAGCAGTTCTTC.

For this clonotype: This may stem from a read error, because a much larger clone lies one nucleotide away. The J gene is TRBJ1-5, the V gene TRBV28; D ambiguous. The V gene's germline CDR1 is MDHEN and CDR2 SYDVKM. The CDR3 is 11 amino acids. The CDR3 region is CANSLRQPQHF. For the CDR3, the DNA is TGTGCCAACAGTTTGCGCCAGCCCCAGCATTTT.

A remark on this clonotype: A read error may explain this, as a much larger clone is one base away. This chain connects TRBV27 to TRBJ2-4, with 7 bases aligning to TRBD1. V lost 6 bases and J lost 5; bases outside the gene matches: 1. Looked up from germline, CDR1 is MNHEY and CDR2 is SMNVEV (reference sequence). This CDR3 is built from 12 residues. CDR3 in amino acids: CASSGQENIQYF. CDR3 in DNA: TGTGCCAGCAGCGGACAGGAAAACATTCAGTACTTC.

The J gene is TRBJ1-1, the V gene TRBV11-3; 7 positions match TRBD1. There are 14 residues in the CDR3. Unmatched junction bases numbered 7, after V lost 5 bases and J lost 4 bases. The germline gives CDR1 SGHNT, CDR2 YENEEA. This chain's CDR3 is CASSAGGDGTEAFF. The DNA for the CDR3 is TGTGCCAGCAGCGCAGGGGGGGATGGCACTGAAGCTTTCTTT.

A few counts support this clonotype. The V and J genes are TRBV10-3 and TRBJ1-3, with D uncertain. This CDR3 region has 14 residues. Germline CDR1 reads ENHRY; CDR2 reads SYGVKD. Trimming took off 7 bases at V and 0 bases at J, with 10 bases between the two ends. The CDR3 sequence is CAITGTRSGNTIYF. For the CDR3, the DNA is TGTGCCATCACAGGCACTCGCTCTGGAAACACCATATATTTT.

Remarks on this clonotype: A read error may be the cause here, since a much bigger clone is one base away. The CDR3 protein is CSARPDRDSYNERFF. The CDR3 region has the DNA TGCAGTGCTAGGCCGGACAGGGACTCCTACAATGAGCGGTTCTTC. The genes are TRBV20-1 and TRBJ2-1; 8 bases map to TRBD1. The length of the CDR3 is 15 residues. Per germline, CDR1 DFQATT and CDR2 SNEGSKA (reference sequence).